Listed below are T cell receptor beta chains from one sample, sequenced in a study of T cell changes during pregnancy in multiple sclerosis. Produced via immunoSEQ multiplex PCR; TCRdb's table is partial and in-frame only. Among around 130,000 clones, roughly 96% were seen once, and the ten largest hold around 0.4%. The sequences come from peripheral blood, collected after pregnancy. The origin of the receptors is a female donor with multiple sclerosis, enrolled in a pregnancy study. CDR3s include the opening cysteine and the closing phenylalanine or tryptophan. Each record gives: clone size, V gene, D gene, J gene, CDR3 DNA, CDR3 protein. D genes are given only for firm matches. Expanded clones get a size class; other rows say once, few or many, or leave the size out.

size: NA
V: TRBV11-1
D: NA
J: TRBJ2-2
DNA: TGTGCCAGCAGCTTAGCGGCAGGGAACACCGGGGAGCTGTTTTTT
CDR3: CASSLAAGNTGELFF

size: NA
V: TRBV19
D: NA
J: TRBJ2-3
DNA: TGTGCCAGTAGTATGGCTGCTAGCACAGATACGCAGTATTTT
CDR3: CASSMAASTDTQYF

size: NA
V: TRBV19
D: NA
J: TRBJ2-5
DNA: TGTGCCAGTAGTATACAAAGGAGGGGGCGAGAGACCCAGTACTTC
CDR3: CASSIQRRGRETQYF

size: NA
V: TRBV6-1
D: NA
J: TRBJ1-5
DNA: TGTGCCAGCAGAGAGGACAGAAATAGCAATCAGCCCCAGCATTTT
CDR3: CASREDRNSNQPQHF

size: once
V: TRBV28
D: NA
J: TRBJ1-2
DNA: TGTGCCAGCAGTTTATCCTACCTACCGGGAACAAGCTATGGCTACACCTTC
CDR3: CASSLSYLPGTSYGYTF

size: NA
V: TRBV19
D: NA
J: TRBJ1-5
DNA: TGTGCCAGTAGTTCCCTTCGGGTAACCGGGGGCAATCAGCCCCAGCATTTT
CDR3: CASSSLRVTGGNQPQHF

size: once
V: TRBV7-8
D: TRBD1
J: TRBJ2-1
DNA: TGTGCCAGCAGCTTCGGACAGGGAGGACGCTCGGGTGAGCAGTTCTTC
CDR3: CASSFGQGGRSGEQFF

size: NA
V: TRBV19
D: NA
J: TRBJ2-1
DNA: TGTGCCAGTAGTATTGGACTAAACTCCTACAATGAGCAGTTCTTC
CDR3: CASSIGLNSYNEQFF

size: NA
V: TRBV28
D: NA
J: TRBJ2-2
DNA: TGTGCCAGCAGCCCTGGCCTCTTTCGAGCGGAGAACACCGGGGAGCTGTTTTTT
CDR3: CASSPGLFRAENTGELFF

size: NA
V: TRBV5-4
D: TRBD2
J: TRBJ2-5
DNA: TGTGCCAGCAGCCGTCTAGCGGACCAAGAGACCCAGTACTTC
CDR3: CASSRLADQETQYF

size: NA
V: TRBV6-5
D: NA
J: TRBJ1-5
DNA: TGTGCCAGCAAGGGGCAGGGATCGTTTCAGCCCCAGCATTTT
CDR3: CASKGQGSFQPQHF

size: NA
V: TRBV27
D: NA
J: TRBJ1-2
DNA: TGTGCCAGCAGTTTATTCTCCGGTGGGGCTCTATTAGGTGGCTACACCTTC
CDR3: CASSLFSGGALLGGYTF

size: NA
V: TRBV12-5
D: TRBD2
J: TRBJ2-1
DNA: TGTGCTAGTGGTTCGGCGGGAGGAAGGCTGTTCTTC
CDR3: CASGSAGGRLFF

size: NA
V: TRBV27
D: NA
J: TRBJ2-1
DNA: TGTGCCAGCAGTCCCGCCCTTACCGGGAGTTTGTACAATGAGCAGTTCTTC
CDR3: CASSPALTGSLYNEQFF

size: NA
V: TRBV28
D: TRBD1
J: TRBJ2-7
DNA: TGTGCCAGCAGTTTTTCACAGGGGCTCTACGAGCAGTACTTC
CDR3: CASSFSQGLYEQYF

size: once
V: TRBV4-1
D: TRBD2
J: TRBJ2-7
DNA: TGCGCCAGCAGCCCCGCGACTAGCGGGATTTACGAGCAGTACTTC
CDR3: CASSPATSGIYEQYF

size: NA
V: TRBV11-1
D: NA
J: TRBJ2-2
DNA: TGTGCCAGCAGCTTAGTTATCAGCGCGAACACCGGGGAGCTGTTTTTT
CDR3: CASSLVISANTGELFF

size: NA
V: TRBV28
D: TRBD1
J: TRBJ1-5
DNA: TGTGCCAGCAGTTTACCAGGGGGGATTGGACAGCCCCAGCATTTT
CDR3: CASSLPGGIGQPQHF

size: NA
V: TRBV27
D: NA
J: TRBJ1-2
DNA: TGTGCCAGCAGTTTTCACGGGACTGGGGCAATTTGTAGCTTC
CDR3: CASSFHGTGAICSF

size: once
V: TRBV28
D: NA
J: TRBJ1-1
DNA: TGTGCCAGCAGTTTGTCCCAGTTCACTGAAGCTTTCTTT
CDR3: CASSLSQFTEAFF

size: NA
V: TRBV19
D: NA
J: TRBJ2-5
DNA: TGTGCCAGTTTACAGGGACCCCAAGAGACCCAGTACTTC
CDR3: CASLQGPQETQYF

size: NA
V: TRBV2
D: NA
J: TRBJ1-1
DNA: TGTGCCAGCAGTGAGGCAGGGATCACTGAAGCTTTCTTT
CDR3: CASSEAGITEAFF

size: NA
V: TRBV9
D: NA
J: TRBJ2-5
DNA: TGTGCCAGCTCGATTAGCGGCCCCCAAGAGACCCAGTACTTC
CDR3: CASSISGPQETQYF

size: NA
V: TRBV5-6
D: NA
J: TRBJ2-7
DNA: TGTGCCAGCAGCTTGCAGGTTCACGAGCAGTACTTC
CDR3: CASSLQVHEQYF

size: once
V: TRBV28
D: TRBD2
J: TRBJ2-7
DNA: TGTGCCAGCAGTTTAGAGCCGCCCGGACTAGCGGGGTTCTACGAGCAGTACTTC
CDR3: CASSLEPPGLAGFYEQYF

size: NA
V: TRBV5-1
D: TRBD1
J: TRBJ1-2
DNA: TGCGCCAGCAGCTTGGGACAGGGGGCTGAAATAGTAAACTATGGCTACACCTTC
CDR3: CASSLGQGAEIVNYGYTF

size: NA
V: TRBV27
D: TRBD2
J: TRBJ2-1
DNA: TGTGCCAGCAGTTTAGCGGGACTAGCAAATGAGCAGTTCTTC
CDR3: CASSLAGLANEQFF

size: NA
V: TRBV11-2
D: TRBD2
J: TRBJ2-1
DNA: TGTGCCAGCAGCTTCGGCGGGAGGGCCTCAACCTACAATGAGCAGTTCTTC
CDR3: CASSFGGRASTYNEQFF

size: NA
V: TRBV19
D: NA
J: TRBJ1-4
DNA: TGTGCCAGTAGTATCGGTGAAAAACTGTTTTTT
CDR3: CASSIGEKLFF

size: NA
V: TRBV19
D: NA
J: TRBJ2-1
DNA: TGTGCCAGTAACTTCGGGAATGAGCAGTTCTTC
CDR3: CASNFGNEQFF

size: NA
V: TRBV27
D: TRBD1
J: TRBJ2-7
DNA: TGTGCCAGCAGTTTGGACAGGGCCGGCTACGAGCAGTACTTC
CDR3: CASSLDRAGYEQYF

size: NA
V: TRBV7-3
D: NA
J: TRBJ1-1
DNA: TGTGCCAGCAGCTTAACGCAAGGGAGTGTCACTGAAGCTTTCTTT
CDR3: CASSLTQGSVTEAFF

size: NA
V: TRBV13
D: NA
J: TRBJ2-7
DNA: TGTGCCAGCAGCGCAGGCCATAGCTCCTACGAGCAGTACTTC
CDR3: CASSAGHSSYEQYF

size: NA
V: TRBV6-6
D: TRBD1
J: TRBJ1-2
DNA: TGTGCCAGCAGTAACGTGGGACAGGGGGATGGCTACACCTTC
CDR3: CASSNVGQGDGYTF

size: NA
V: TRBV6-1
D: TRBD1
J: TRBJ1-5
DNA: TGTGCCAGCAGTGTCCAGGGGGTCTATAGCAATCAGCCCCAGCATTTT
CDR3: CASSVQGVYSNQPQHF

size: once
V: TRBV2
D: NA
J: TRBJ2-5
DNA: TGTGCCAGCAGTGAATGGGCCCTGTACCAAGAGACCCAGTACTTC
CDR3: CASSEWALYQETQYF

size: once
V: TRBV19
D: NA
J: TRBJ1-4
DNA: TGTGCCAGTAGTATAGGTCGCGGGACGTCAACTAATGAAAAACTGTTTTTT
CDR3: CASSIGRGTSTNEKLFF

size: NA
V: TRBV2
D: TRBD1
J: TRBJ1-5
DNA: TGTGCCAGCAGTGAGGCGGGGCTCGGGACAGGGGGGCAGCCCCAGCATTTT
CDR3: CASSEAGLGTGGQPQHF

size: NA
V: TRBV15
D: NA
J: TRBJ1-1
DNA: TGTGCCACCAGCAGAGCTGGGGCGTGGGCCACTGAAGCTTTCTTT
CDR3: CATSRAGAWATEAFF

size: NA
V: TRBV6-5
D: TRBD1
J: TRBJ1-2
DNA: TGTGCCAGCACCAGACAGGGAAACTATGGCTACACCTTC
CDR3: CASTRQGNYGYTF

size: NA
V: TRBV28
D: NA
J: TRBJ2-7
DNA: TGTGCCAGCAGCCCACAGGGCGGGCGCTACGAGCAGTACTTC
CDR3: CASSPQGGRYEQYF

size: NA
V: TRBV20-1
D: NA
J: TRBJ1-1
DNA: TGCAGTGCCGCCAGTTACACTGAAGCTTTCTTT
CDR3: CSAASYTEAFF

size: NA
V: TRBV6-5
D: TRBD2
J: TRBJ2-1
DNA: TGTGCCAGCAGTATGCTAGCGGGAGTACTATATGAGCAGTTCTTC
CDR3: CASSMLAGVLYEQFF

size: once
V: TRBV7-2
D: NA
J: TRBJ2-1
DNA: TGTGCCAGCAGCTTAGTGGGAGGCGATGAGCAGTTCTTC
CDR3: CASSLVGGDEQFF

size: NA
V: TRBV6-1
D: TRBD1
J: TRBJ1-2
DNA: TGTGCCAGCAGGGGACAGCCCAACTATGGCTACACCTTC
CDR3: CASRGQPNYGYTF

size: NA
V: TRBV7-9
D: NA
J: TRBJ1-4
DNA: TGTGCCAGCAGCTTAGTCCAGCCGCGGACAGAAGAAAAACTGTTTTTT
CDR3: CASSLVQPRTEEKLFF

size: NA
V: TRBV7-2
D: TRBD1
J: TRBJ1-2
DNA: TGTGCCAGCAGCCCTACAGGGGCCTATGGCTACACCTTC
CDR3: CASSPTGAYGYTF

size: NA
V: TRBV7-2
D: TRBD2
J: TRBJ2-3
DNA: TGTGCCAGCAGCTTAGTAGTTAGCGGGAGCTGGGATACGCAGTATTTT
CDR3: CASSLVVSGSWDTQYF

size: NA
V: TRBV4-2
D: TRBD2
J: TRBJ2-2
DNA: TGTGCCAGCAGCCAAGATCGGACTAGCGGGGCAACCGGGGAGCTGTTTTTT
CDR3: CASSQDRTSGATGELFF

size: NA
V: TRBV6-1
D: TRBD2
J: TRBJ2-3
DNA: TGTGCCAGCAGCGGACTAGCGGGATCGCCAGATACGCAGTATTTT
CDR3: CASSGLAGSPDTQYF

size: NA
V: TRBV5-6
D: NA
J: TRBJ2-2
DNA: TGTGCCAGCAGCTTGGTGACCTCCGGACACGGGGAGCTGTTTTTT
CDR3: CASSLVTSGHGELFF

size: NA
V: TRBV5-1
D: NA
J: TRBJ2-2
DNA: TGCGCCAGCAGCTCCCCCGCGACAGCGAACACCGGGGAGCTGTTTTTT
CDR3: CASSSPATANTGELFF

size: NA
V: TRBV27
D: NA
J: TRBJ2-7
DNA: TGTGCCAGCAGCTACACGGGACACCTTGCCTACGAGCAGTACTTC
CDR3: CASSYTGHLAYEQYF

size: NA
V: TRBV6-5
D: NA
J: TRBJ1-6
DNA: TGTGCCAGCGGGACTGAAAATTCACCCCTCCACTTT
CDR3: CASGTENSPLHF